This passage covers 30 T cell receptor beta chains from one sample sequenced in a study of cytomegalovirus exposure and HLA in healthy donors. PCR used 60 Vbeta primers and 13 Jbeta primers. The repertoire was sequenced with immunoSEQ multiplex PCR; TCRdb's copy has only in-frame clones and lacks some. This table holds about 140,000 clones, approximately 80% found once. The sequencing sample was made of PBMCs. The receptors stem from a woman aged 35 to 49 in good health and CMV-seronegative.

Concerning this clone: The junction departs from germline at one end; a sequencing error may be responsible. The J gene is TRBJ2-6, the V gene TRBV28, with 8 bases lining up with TRBD1. From germline, CDR1 is MDHEN and CDR2 SYDVKM. The CDR3 runs to 17 residues. The CDR3 nucleotides read TGTGCCAGCAGTTTACCCCGGGACAGGTTTGGGGCCAACGGCCTGACTTTC. Translated, it gives CASSLPRDRFGANGLTF.

This sequence joins TRBV6-6 and TRBJ2-7, with D perhaps TRBD1 (5 bases). Germline V CDR1 and CDR2: MNHNY, SVGAGI (reference sequence). The CDR3 runs 16 residues. The V end was cut by 4 bases, the J end by 0 bases, with 16 bases between. CDR3 sequence: CASSLSHRRSSYEQYF. The CDR3 region has the DNA TGTGCCAGCAGTTTGTCCCACAGGCGAAGCTCCTACGAGCAGTACTTC.

The V call is TRBV28, the J call TRBJ2-4; the match to TRBD2 covers 10 bases. The junction had 7 bases not matched to a gene; V was cut back by 6 bases and J by 2 bases. The CDR3 runs 16 residues. Germline V gene sequence: CDR1 MDHEN, CDR2 SYDVKM. The CDR3 spells CASRSGGAATKNIQYF. Written as DNA, the CDR3 is TGTGCCAGCAGGAGCGGGGGGGCCGCAACCAAAAACATTCAGTACTTC.

The V and J genes are TRBV19 and TRBJ2-7; 7 bases are a match to TRBD1. Per the germline V gene, CDR1 is LNHDA and CDR2 is SQIVND (reference sequence). V was clipped by 3 bases and J by 6 bases; unmatched bases: 11. The CDR3 consists of 15 residues. The chain's CDR3 is CASSIQSRDSSEQYF. Here the CDR3 DNA reads TGTGCCAGTAGTATCCAGTCCCGGGACAGTTCCGAGCAGTACTTC.

This clone was detected only once. The J gene is TRBJ2-1, the V gene TRBV7-2; 8 bases align to TRBD1. CDR3 length equals 14 residues. Germline V gives CDR1 SGHTA, CDR2 FQGNSA. Losses at the gene ends were 6 bases for V and 8 bases for J; bases not matched to a gene: 9. The chain's CDR3 is CASRPYRGIDEQFF. The CDR3 bases are TGTGCCAGCAGGCCTTACAGGGGGATAGATGAGCAGTTCTTC.

The CDR3 reads CASSDGGAAKETQYF. The CDR3 DNA sequence: TGCGCCAGCAGTGATGGTGGGGCAGCAAAAGAGACCCAGTACTTC. J is TRBJ2-5 and V is TRBV10-1; perhaps TRBD1 as D (5 bases). The V end lost 3 bases, the J end lost 3 bases, and 14 bases lay between the germline ends. The CDR3 has 15 residues. The germline gives CDR1 WNHNN, CDR2 SYGVQD (reference sequence).

The rearrangement links TRBV6-5 to TRBJ2-2; 10 bases align to TRBD2. Germline CDR1 is MNHEY and CDR2 is SVGAGI. V shed 6 bases, J shed 4 bases, and the junction held 5 bases outside the gene matches. The CDR3 length is 15 residues. Here the CDR3 reads CASSQAGGLTGELFF. CDR3 bases: TGTGCCAGCAGCCAAGCGGGGGGGCTCACCGGGGAGCTGTTTTTT.

V and J are TRBV19 and TRBJ1-5; 7 bases are a match to TRBD1. Germline V gives CDR1 LNHDA, CDR2 SQIVND (reference sequence). V was clipped by 6 bases and J by 8 bases; unmatched bases: 16. This CDR3 has 16 residues. The CDR3 is CASSRGLYRGVEPQHF. For the CDR3, the DNA is TGTGCCAGTAGCCGTGGCCTATACAGGGGAGTAGAGCCCCAGCATTTT.

The table lists this clone with a few counts. The chain employs TRBV6-5 and TRBJ2-4; 7 bases align to TRBD2. The CDR3 loop spans 14 amino acids. The V and J ends lost 8 bases and 0 bases, in that order; junction bases with no gene match: 4. The V gene's germline CDR1 is MNHEY and CDR2 SVGAGI. The CDR3 coding sequence is TGTGCCAGCGCTAGCGGATTAGCCAAAAACATTCAGTACTTC. This codes for CASASGLAKNIQYF.

The rearrangement links TRBV29-1 to TRBJ2-5; 8 bases match TRBD1. Trimming at V came to 2 bases and at J to 5 bases, leaving 4 bases not matched to a gene. The CDR3 is made up of 13 amino acids. In germline, CDR1 is SQVTM, CDR2 ANQGSEA. The CDR3 loop is CSVETGGLETQYF. Written as DNA, the CDR3 is TGCAGCGTTGAAACAGGGGGTTTGGAGACCCAGTACTTC.

The genes are TRBV10-1 and TRBJ1-6, with 7 bases that match TRBD1. The V gene end was trimmed by 6 bases and the J gene end by 6 bases; junction bases not matched to a gene: 2. The CDR3 has 13 residues. Germline values: CDR1 WNHNN, CDR2 SYGVQD (reference sequence). CDR3 residues: CASSRDSNSPLHF. In nucleotides, the CDR3 is TGCGCCAGCAGCCGGGACAGTAATTCACCCCTCCACTTT.

The chain links TRBV5-1 to TRBJ2-1; TRBD2 matches at 15 bases. CDR3 length: 16 residues. Trimming took 2 bases from V and 10 from J; bases not matched to a gene: 7. Germline V gene data show CDR1 as SGHRS and CDR2 as YFSETQ. In DNA form, the CDR3 reads TGCGCCAGCAGCTTCTACACCGGGACTAGCGGGGGGGAGCAGTTCTTC. As protein: CASSFYTGTSGGEQFF.

Turning to this clone: Its ends do not fully match the called genes, so a read error is possible. The chain recombines TRBV7-9 with TRBJ2-6, with D possibly TRBD2 on 5 matching bases. The germline V gene has CDR1 SEHNR and CDR2 FQNEAQ (reference sequence). CDR3 length: 16 amino acids. CDR3 sequence reads: CSSTYLMGDGANVLTF. The CDR3 DNA is TGTTCCAGCACCTACTTAATGGGAGATGGGGCCAACGTCCTGACTTTC.

The chain uses TRBV28 and TRBJ2-7; D gene uncertain. Per the germline V gene, CDR1 is MDHEN and CDR2 is SYDVKM. Between the trimmed V and J ends, which lost 5 bases and 4 bases, there was a span of 9 bases. The CDR3 is 12 residues long. CDR3 sequence: CASSRNSYEQYF. DNA of the CDR3: TGTGCCAGCAGTCGAAATAGTTACGAGCAGTACTTC.

CDR3 sequence: CASSVDSGRNQPQHF. The CDR3, as DNA: TGTGCCAGCAGCGTAGATTCAGGTCGCAATCAGCCCCAGCATTTT. The V and J genes are TRBV9 and TRBJ1-5; D remains ambiguous. CDR1 is SGDLS and CDR2 is YYNGEE in the germline V gene. The CDR3 runs 15 residues. Trimming took 0 bases from V and 2 from J, leaving 9 bases between them.

The CDR3 sequence is CASRYSEATDTQYF. CDR3 DNA sequence: TGCGCCAGCAGGTACTCTGAAGCCACAGATACGCAGTATTTT. This rearrangement joins TRBV5-1 to TRBJ2-3; D gene unclear. V was clipped by 5 bases and J by 2 bases, with 12 bases between them. The germline V gene encodes CDR1 SGHRS and CDR2 YFSETQ. The CDR3 is 14 amino acids.

The chain combines TRBV6-1 with TRBJ1-2, with D hard to call. CDR1 and CDR2 (germline): MNHNS, SASEGT. This CDR3 region has 13 residues. V was clipped by 2 bases and J by 5 bases, with 9 bases between them. For the CDR3, the DNA is TGTGCCAGCAGTGAACGGGATCTGTATGGCTACACCTTC. Residues: CASSERDLYGYTF.

This clone was observed a few times. This chain connects TRBV7-6 to TRBJ1-1; tentative D call: TRBD1 (5 bases). With 5 bases removed from V and 2 bases from J, the gap between germline ends came to 12 bases. CDR1 is SGHVS, CDR2 FNYEAQ, per germline. The CDR3 spans 14 residues. CDR3 amino acids: CASSPQGSNTEAFF. CDR3 DNA: TGTGCCAGCAGCCCCCAGGGAAGTAACACTGAAGCTTTCTTT. The full variable domain, with the rest looked up from reference TRBV7-6 and TRBJ1-1, is GAGVSQSPRYKVTKRGQDVALRCDPISGHVSLYWYRQALGQGPEFLTYFNYEAQQDKSGLPNDRFSAERPEGSISTLTIQRTEQRDSAMYRCASSPQGSNTEAFFGQGTRLTVV.

The rearrangement links TRBV4-1 to TRBJ2-5; 7 positions match TRBD2. The trim removed 0 bases at V and 2 bases at J, leaving 6 bases unmatched. Germline-derived CDR1 and CDR2 are MGHRA and YSYEKL. This CDR3 contains 16 residues. The CDR3 bases are TGCGCCAGCAGCCAAGATGGGCTAGCGGTGCAAGAGACCCAGTACTTC. This translates into CASSQDGLAVQETQYF.

The chain links TRBV28 to TRBJ1-1; D is uncertain. The CDR3 sequence is 14 residues long. CDR1 is MDHEN, CDR2 SYDVKM, per germline. Trimming took off 8 bases at V and 5 bases at J, with 18 bases between the two ends. The CDR3 nucleotides are TGTGCCAGCGGACGGGAGGGAGGGAGGACTGAAGCTTTCTTT. Translated: CASGREGGRTEAFF.

In the case of this clone: A junction boundary mismatches the germline segment, possibly from a read error. The chain joins TRBV4-1 to TRBJ2-6, with 12 bases aligning to TRBD1. Germline CDR1 reads MGHRA; CDR2 reads YSYEKL. The CDR3 consists of 18 residues. CDR3 loop: CASSQGGQGASGANGLTF. The CDR3 DNA follows: TGCGCCAGCAGCCAAGGGGGACAGGGGGCAAGTGGGGCCAACGGCCTGACTTTC.

The chain joins TRBV11-2 to TRBJ1-2; 7 bases are a match to TRBD1. Germline V gives CDR1 SGHAT, CDR2 FQNNGV. Trimming took 1 base from V and 8 from J; bases not matched to a gene: 7. The length of the CDR3 is 14 residues. The CDR3 protein is CASSLGYRGRGYTF. The DNA of the CDR3 is TGTGCCAGCAGCTTAGGATACAGGGGCCGGGGCTACACCTTC.

The rearrangement uses TRBV19 and TRBJ1-2; the match to TRBD1 covers 7 bases. Germline V gene data show CDR1 as LNHDA and CDR2 as SQIVND (reference sequence). There are 15 residues in the CDR3. V lost 6 bases, J lost 4 bases, and 11 bases stayed unmatched. CDR3 sequence (DNA): TGTGCCAGTAGGGACACTCCAGGGGGTACCTATGGCTACACCTTC. Amino acids: CASRDTPGGTYGYTF.

This clone occurred once. The chain combines TRBV14 with TRBJ1-3; D gene uncertain. The CDR3 consists of 14 residues. Trimming left V 4 bases short and J 0 bases short, with 7 bases between. Looked up from germline, CDR1 is SGHDN and CDR2 is FVKESK. The CDR3 protein is CASSPQVSGNTIYF. The CDR3 DNA is TGTGCCAGCAGCCCTCAGGTCTCTGGAAACACCATATATTTT. Complete variable domain (other parts from reference TRBV14 and TRBJ1-3): EAGVTQFPSHSVIEKGQTVTLRCDPISGHDNLYWYRRVMGKEIKFLLHFVKESKQDESGMPNNRFLAERTGGTYSTLKVQPAELEDSGVYFCASSPQVSGNTIYFGEGSWLTVV.

The chain is built from TRBV9 and TRBJ2-7; the match to TRBD1 covers 8 bases. Trimming cost V 4 bases and J 5 bases; bases outside gene matches: 14. CDR1 is SGDLS and CDR2 is YYNGEE in the germline V gene. The CDR3 contains 16 residues. CDR3 nucleotides: TGTGCCAGCAGCCCATTCCCCAGGGGGCAAGTCAACGAGCAGTACTTC. This translates into CASSPFPRGQVNEQYF.

The V and J genes are TRBV6-5 and TRBJ2-2; D may be TRBD1 (6 bases). The germline gives CDR1 MNHEY, CDR2 SVGAGI. V lost 2 bases and J lost 6, with 7 bases in between. The CDR3 loop spans 13 amino acids. CDR3 nucleotide sequence: TGTGCCAGCAGTTACCACAGGGCCGGGGAGCTGTTTTTT. This codes for CASSYHRAGELFF.

The V and J genes are TRBV30 and TRBJ2-7; D uncertain. The V end lost 0 bases, the J end lost 4 bases, and 4 bases lay between the germline ends. Germline V gene sequence: CDR1 GTSNPN, CDR2 SVGIG (reference sequence). The CDR3 spans 11 residues. CDR3 sequence reads: CAWSVRYEQYF. The CDR3 nucleotides are TGTGCCTGGAGTGTACGGTACGAGCAGTACTTC.

The chain links TRBV6-6 to TRBJ2-1; possible D gene TRBD2, 5 bases. The length of the CDR3 is 16 residues. V lost 7 bases and J lost 9, with 25 bases in between. The germline V gene encodes CDR1 MNHNY and CDR2 SVGAGI (reference sequence). CDR3 region: CASTTQLVSGLSEQFF. CDR3 coding DNA: TGTGCCAGCACCACCCAACTAGTTTCCGGCTTGAGTGAGCAGTTCTTC.

The CDR3 DNA reads TGTGCCAGCAGTTCCTCGCGGGAGTCCACAGATACGCAGTATTTT. Its protein product is CASSSSRESTDTQYF. The rearrangement uses TRBV28 and TRBJ2-3; the match to TRBD2 covers 7 bases. The V segment lost 4 bases and the J segment 2 bases; nucleotides outside the gene matches: 6. The CDR3 has 15 residues. Germline CDR1 MDHEN, CDR2 SYDVKM. The entire variable domain, with the rest obtained from reference TRBV28 and TRBJ2-3, is as follows: DVKVTQSSRYLVKRTGEKVFLECVQDMDHENMFWYRQDPGLGLRLIYFSYDVKMKEKGDIPEGYSVSREKKERFSLILESASTNQTSMYLCASSSSRESTDTQYFGPGTRLTVL.

J is TRBJ2-7 and V is TRBV7-8; D possibly corresponds to TRBD1 (5 bases). Germline lookup yields CDR1 SGHVS and CDR2 FQNEAQ. The CDR3 is 16 residues long. Trimming pared 2 bases from V and 6 bases from J, leaving 20 bases between. CDR3 DNA sequence: TGTGCCAGCAGCTTATTGAGTACAGGAGACGGGTTCGAGCAGTACTTC. Protein: CASSLLSTGDGFEQYF.